Following are 32 T cell receptor beta chains from one sample sequenced in a study of T-cell memory formation after mild COVID-19. Each CDR3 protein gets one entry after TCRdb re-called the 5' RACE reads with MiXCR. The sample includes about 360,000 distinct CDR3 sequences, about an eighth of them seen just once. The sample taken for sequencing was PBMCs or a T cell subset sorted from them (not recorded which). These receptors all come from a man aged 18 to 29 who had mild COVID-19 (a few samples of this study predate the infection). Cell type and time point are not known.

This clonotype was seen a handful of times. The rearrangement uses TRBV5-1 and TRBJ1-1; D gene ambiguous. Germline CDR1 and CDR2: SGHRS and YFSETQ. The germline V and J ends were trimmed by 0 bases and 5 bases, with 8 bases remaining between them. The CDR3 consists of 13 residues. The CDR3 sequence: CASSLGPVTEAFF. The CDR3 bases are TGCGCCAGCAGCTTGGGGCCAGTTACTGAAGCTTTCTTT. Combining the CDR3 with reference TRBV5-1 and TRBJ1-1 gives the whole variable domain KAGVTQTPRYLIKTRGQQVTLSCSPISGHRSVSWYQQTPGQGLQFLFEYFSETQRNKGNFPGRFSGRQFSNSRSEMNVSTLELGDSALYLCASSLGPVTEAFFGQGTRLTVV.

The genes are TRBV6-2 or TRBV6-3 and TRBJ2-7, with D uncertain. This CDR3 comprises 13 residues. Germline V CDR1 and CDR2: MNHEY, SVGEGT. V was clipped by 8 bases and J by 3 bases, with 14 bases between them. The CDR3 here is CASGKAAGYEQYV. DNA of the CDR3: TGTGCCAGCGGAAAGGCGGCCGGCTACGAGCAGTACGTC.

This clonotype was counted a few times. The genes are TRBV29-1 and TRBJ1-2; 7 positions match TRBD1. J was trimmed by 3 bases and V by 5 bases; bases with no gene match: 6. The CDR3 contains 13 residues. Germline CDR1 SQVTM, CDR2 ANQGSEA. The CDR3 spells CSVRTQGHYGYTF. The CDR3 bases are TGCAGCGTTCGGACACAGGGGCACTATGGCTACACCTTC.

The gene calls are TRBV5-6 and TRBJ2-7; D gene uncertain. This CDR3 contains 12 residues. Looked up from germline, CDR1 is SGHDT and CDR2 is YYEEEE. The V and J ends lost 4 bases and 3 bases respectively, with 8 bases between them. The CDR3 here is CASSGRIYEQYV. The DNA of the CDR3 is TGTGCCAGCAGCGGAAGGATCTACGAGCAGTACGTC.

The sample holds one count of this clonotype. The chain joins TRBV2 to TRBJ1-3; D is unclear. V lost 5 bases and J lost 4, with 12 bases in between. CDR1 and CDR2 from the germline V gene are SNHLY and FYNNEI. The CDR3 length is 14 residues. The CDR3 is CASSREHAGNTIYF. The CDR3 DNA is TGTGCCAGCAGTAGGGAGCATGCCGGAAACACCATATATTTT.

This clonotype has only a few counts. CDR3 residues: CSARPPWEETQYF. The CDR3, as DNA: TGCAGTGCTAGACCTCCTTGGGAAGAGACCCAGTACTTC. The chain employs TRBV20-1 and TRBJ2-5; D is unclear. The V gene lost 2 bases and the J gene lost 3 bases, with 10 bases spanning the gap. CDR3 length equals 13 residues. Germline values: CDR1 DFQATT, CDR2 SNEGSKA (reference sequence).

This clonotype was observed a few times. The genes are TRBV6-5 and TRBJ1-4, with a possible D match to TRBD1 (5 bases). The CDR3 loop spans 13 amino acids. Germline V gene lookup returns CDR1 MNHEY and CDR2 SVGAGI. V was trimmed by 6 bases and J by 8 bases, leaving 13 bases between them. For the CDR3, the DNA is TGTGCCAGCAGCTCCCAGGGCTGGGAAAAACTGTTTTTT. It encodes CASSSQGWEKLFF.

This clonotype has a handful of counts. The chain has TRBV20-1 and TRBJ2-7, with D tentatively TRBD1 or TRBD2 (6 bases each). The ends were cut back, 6 bases at V and 5 bases at J, with 26 bases in the middle. Germline CDR1 is DFQATT and CDR2 is SNEGSKA (reference sequence). The CDR3 extends over 16 amino acids. Here the CDR3 DNA reads TGCAGTGCCATACCCCCGCCGGGGGCATTGAGGAACGAGCAGTACTTC. It is translated as CSAIPPPGALRNEQYF.

The rearrangement uses TRBV29-1 and TRBJ1-1, with D hard to call. Germline loops: CDR1 SQVTM, CDR2 ANQGSEA. Deletions cut 4 bases from V and 4 bases from J, with 16 bases between. The CDR3 loop spans 14 amino acids. In DNA, the CDR3 is TGCAGCGTTGCCGACTCCCCAACGGGCACTGAAGCTTTCTTT. It encodes CSVADSPTGTEAFF. The full variable domain, rest sourced from reference TRBV29-1 and TRBJ1-1, is SAVISQKPSRDICQRGTSLTIQCQVDSQVTMMFWYRQQPGQSLTLIATANQGSEATYESGFVIDKFPISRPNLTFSTLTVSNMSPEDSSIYLCSVADSPTGTEAFFGQGTRLTVV.

This clonotype has a handful of counts. The chain employs TRBV5-1 and TRBJ2-5; D not certain. The length of the CDR3 is 13 residues. Germline CDR1 SGHRS, CDR2 YFSETQ. V was trimmed by 5 bases and J by 2 bases, leaving 10 bases between them. The CDR3: CASSLSIQETQYF. CDR3 sequence (DNA): TGCGCCAGCAGTTTGAGTATACAAGAGACCCAGTACTTC. Full variable domain (rest looked up from reference TRBV5-1 and TRBJ2-5): KAGVTQTPRYLIKTRGQQVTLSCSPISGHRSVSWYQQTPGQGLQFLFEYFSETQRNKGNFPGRFSGRQFSNSRSEMNVSTLELGDSALYLCASSLSIQETQYFGPGTRLLVL.

This clonotype was detected only a few times. The J gene is TRBJ2-3, the V gene TRBV5-1; perhaps TRBD1 as D (6 bases). The V end lost 0 bases, the J end lost 10 bases, and 9 bases lay between the germline ends. The CDR3 loop spans 12 amino acids. The germline gives CDR1 SGHRS, CDR2 YFSETQ. CDR3 nucleotides: TGCGCCAGCAGCTTGGAACAGGGAGCGCAGTATTTT. Translation gives CASSLEQGAQYF.

This clonotype was observed a few times. This chain uses TRBV20-1 with TRBJ2-5; D is perhaps TRBD2 (7 bases). The CDR3 totals 14 residues. Trimming took off 3 bases at V and 11 bases at J, with 22 bases between the two ends. The germline V gene has CDR1 DFQATT and CDR2 SNEGSKA (reference sequence). Here the CDR3 reads CSARGPGGLGAQYF. The CDR3 region has the DNA TGCAGTGCTAGGGGCCCGGGGGGCTTAGGTGCTCAGTACTTC.

This clonotype was seen ten or more times. The rearrangement links TRBV5-1 to TRBJ2-3; D gene unclear. Germline CDR1 reads SGHRS; CDR2 reads YFSETQ. The V end was cut by 4 bases, the J end by 9 bases, with 18 bases between. The CDR3 contains 14 residues. This chain's CDR3 is CASSPDPGAGTQYF. CDR3 DNA sequence: TGCGCCAGCAGCCCCGACCCAGGCGCAGGCACGCAGTATTTT.

Note on this clonotype: The junction and the germline gene differ at one end; a read error may be behind it. V usage is TRBV2 and J usage is TRBJ1-3; D is undetermined. CDR1 is SNHLY, CDR2 FYNNEI, per germline. This CDR3 comprises 14 residues. CDR3: CATKTGFSVNTIYF. CDR3 nucleotide sequence: TGTGCCACAAAAACCGGATTCTCTGTAAACACCATATATTTT.

This clonotype was seen a handful of times. This sequence joins TRBV6-6 and TRBJ1-5; weak D call: TRBD1 (5 bases). CDR1 is MNHNY and CDR2 is SVGAGI in the germline V gene (reference sequence). V was clipped by 6 bases and J by 7 bases, with 7 bases between them. There are 11 residues in the CDR3. CDR3 sequence: CASRRGQPQHF. The CDR3 nucleotides are TGTGCCAGCAGGAGGGGACAGCCCCAGCATTTT.

In its sample, this clonotype was seen a few times. The DNA of the CDR3 is TGTGCCAGCAGTGACGGGGGCAGATTAGCCAAAAACATTCAGTACTTC. This encodes CASSDGGRLAKNIQYF. The rearrangement joins TRBV6-4 to TRBJ2-4; tentative D call: TRBD1 (6 bases). The CDR3 is made up of 16 amino acids. Germline CDR1 is MRHNA and CDR2 is SNTAGT. V was shortened by 2 bases and J by 0 bases, with 11 bases between the two germline ends.

This clonotype was counted only a few times. The V and J genes are TRBV30 and TRBJ1-2, with D uncertain. The CDR3 consists of 14 residues. Germline V gene data show CDR1 as GTSNPN and CDR2 as SVGIG (reference sequence). V was trimmed by 3 bases and J by 2 bases, leaving 13 bases between them. CDR3 sequence: CAWRWLGSNYGYTF. The DNA for the CDR3 is TGTGCCTGGAGGTGGTTGGGCAGCAACTATGGCTACACCTTC.

V usage is TRBV5-1 and J usage is TRBJ2-1; maybe TRBD1 (7 bases). The CDR3 has 13 residues. From germline, CDR1 is SGHRS and CDR2 YFSETQ. The V end was cut by 3 bases, the J end by 8 bases, with 12 bases between. The CDR3 sequence: CASSSTGTDEQFF. As DNA, the CDR3 is TGCGCCAGCAGCTCGACAGGGACTGATGAGCAGTTCTTC.

The chain has TRBV5-4 and TRBJ2-7, with D perhaps matching TRBD1 (5 bases). The V gene's germline CDR1 is SGHNT and CDR2 YYREEE (reference sequence). Trimming removed 2 bases from V and 5 bases from J, with 23 bases in between. The CDR3 has 17 amino acids. CDR3 coding DNA: TGTGCCAGCAGCTTCAGATTGGGCAGGGCGGCCCAGAACGAGCAGTACGTC. Translating it yields CASSFRLGRAAQNEQYV.

This chain links TRBV7-2 with TRBJ2-3; D possibly corresponds to TRBD2 (7 bases). V gave up 5 bases and J gave up 1 base, with 13 bases separating them. This CDR3 has 15 residues. Per the germline V gene, CDR1 is SGHTA and CDR2 is FQGNSA. The CDR3 DNA is TGTGCCAGCAGCCACGGGGGGCCCCGCACAGATACGCAGTATTTT. Encoded protein: CASSHGGPRTDTQYF.

This clonotype was seen more than once but under ten times. V gene TRBV10-3 combines with J gene TRBJ1-5; the D gene is possibly TRBD1 (5 bases). The ends were cut back, 8 bases at V and 0 bases at J, with 8 bases in the middle. Germline V gene lookup returns CDR1 ENHRY and CDR2 SYGVKD. The CDR3 is made up of 13 amino acids. The CDR3 here is CAIQGDSNQPQHF. The CDR3 nucleotides read TGTGCCATCCAAGGGGATAGCAATCAGCCCCAGCATTTT.

This clonotype occurred a few times. The chain carries TRBV6-5 and TRBJ2-3; perhaps TRBD1 as D (6 bases). Germline loops: CDR1 MNHEY, CDR2 SVGAGI. CDR3 length: 13 residues. V was shortened by 6 bases and J by 2 bases, with 9 bases between the two germline ends. CDR3 sequence: CASRGAVTDTQYF. As DNA, the CDR3 is TGTGCCAGCAGGGGGGCGGTCACAGATACGCAGTATTTT.

The sample holds many counts of this clonotype. The V call is TRBV18, the J call TRBJ2-3; D is unresolved. Germline-derived CDR1 and CDR2 are KGHSH and LQKENI. V dropped 2 bases and J dropped 6 bases, with 6 bases sitting between them. The CDR3 extends over 12 amino acids. The DNA for the CDR3 is TGTGCCAGCTCACCAAGAAGGGATACGCAGTATTTT. Translated: CASSPRRDTQYF.

This clonotype was seen a handful of times. V is TRBV6-5 and J is TRBJ2-2; 10 positions agree with TRBD1. Germline CDR1 reads MNHEY; CDR2 reads SVGAGI. The V and J ends lost 6 bases and 2 bases, in that order; junction bases with no gene match: 6. The CDR3 has 16 amino acids. CDR3 DNA sequence: TGTGCCAGCAGCCCCGGACAGGGGGGCAACACCGGGGAGCTGTTTTTT. Translation: CASSPGQGGNTGELFF.

This clonotype occurred a few times. This sequence joins TRBV9 and TRBJ2-4; weak D call: TRBD1 (6 bases). The CDR3 consists of 16 residues. The V and J ends lost 4 bases and 0 bases respectively, with 14 bases between them. Germline lookup yields CDR1 SGDLS and CDR2 YYNGEE. The CDR3 reads CASSSMTGLAKNIQYF. CDR3 in DNA: TGTGCCAGCAGCTCTATGACAGGACTAGCCAAAAACATTCAGTACTTC.

Concerning this clonotype: Germline is not matched at one junction end, which may reflect a read error. V is TRBV29-1 and J is TRBJ1-1; weak D call: TRBD1 (6 bases). The CDR3 covers 12 residues. CDR1 and CDR2 (germline): SQVTM, ANQGSEA. The CDR3 sequence: CSVEDRPYEAFF. In nucleotides, the CDR3 is TGCAGCGTCGAAGACAGGCCCTACGAGGCTTTCTTT.

This sequence joins TRBV10-2 and TRBJ2-1; D is ambiguous. The length of the CDR3 is 12 residues. Germline V lookup: CDR1 WSHSY, CDR2 SAAADI. V was shortened by 4 bases and J by 7 bases, with 8 bases between the two germline ends. The CDR3 DNA is TGCGCCAGCAGTGGGGGTACGAATGAGCAGTTCTTC. Translating gives CASSGGTNEQFF.

A few counts support this clonotype. Written as DNA, the CDR3 is TGCAGTGCTAGAGACGGGGGCTGGTCAGATACGCAGTATTTT. This gives the protein CSARDGGWSDTQYF. The chain carries TRBV20-1 and TRBJ2-3, with D possibly called TRBD1 or TRBD2 (6 bases each). The CDR3 is made up of 14 amino acids. Trimming removed 0 bases at V and 4 bases at J, with 11 bases between. Per germline, CDR1 DFQATT and CDR2 SNEGSKA (reference sequence).

This clonotype was observed a handful of times. The chain is built from TRBV5-6 and TRBJ2-3; D uncertain. There are 16 residues in the CDR3. The germline V and J ends were trimmed by 0 bases and 0 bases, with 11 bases remaining between them. Germline V gene data show CDR1 as SGHDT and CDR2 as YYEEEE. The CDR3 spells CASSLAGFLSTDTQYF. The DNA for the CDR3 is TGTGCCAGCAGCTTGGCAGGTTTCCTTAGCACAGATACGCAGTATTTT. The full variable domain, rest sourced from reference TRBV5-6 and TRBJ2-3, is DAGVTQSPTHLIKTRGQQVTLRCSPKSGHDTVSWYQQALGQGPQFIFQYYEEEERQRGNFPDRFSGHQFPNYSSELNVNALLLGDSALYLCASSLAGFLSTDTQYFGPGTRLTVL.

This clonotype was seen a handful of times. V is TRBV11-2 and J is TRBJ1-1, with a tentative D call TRBD1 (6 bases). This CDR3 has 11 amino acids. Looked up from germline, CDR1 is SGHAT and CDR2 is FQNNGV. Trimming took off 4 bases at V and 10 bases at J, with 10 bases between the two ends. CDR3 region: CASSSTGTAFF. The CDR3 coding sequence is TGTGCCAGCAGCTCCACAGGGACAGCTTTCTTT.

This clonotype was seen a few times. The chain recombines TRBV7-2 with TRBJ2-3; D gene uncertain. The CDR3 extends over 13 amino acids. From germline, CDR1 is SGHTA and CDR2 FQGNSA. The germline V and J ends were trimmed by 5 bases and 3 bases, with 9 bases remaining between them. As DNA, the CDR3 is TGTGCCAGCAGCACCCGACCAACAGATACGCAGTATTTT. It translates to CASSTRPTDTQYF.

This clonotype was observed a handful of times. The chain is built from TRBV4-1 and TRBJ1-5; D may be TRBD1 (6 bases). Deletions cut 1 base from V and 4 bases from J, with 14 bases between. CDR1 is MGHRA, CDR2 YSYEKL, per germline. This CDR3 region has 16 residues. CDR3 bases: TGCGCCAGCAGCCAAGGGCCTGGACAGAAAAATCAGCCCCAGCATTTT. As protein: CASSQGPGQKNQPQHF.